A selection of T cell receptor beta chains follows, all from one sample in a study of T cells after yellow fever vaccination. From the 5' RACE reads, TCRdb called clonotypes with MiXCR, one entry per CDR3 protein. The table lists around 610,000 distinct CDR3 sequences, roughly 13% of them singletons. Here the sequenced sample was PBMCs, taken on the day of the yellow fever booster vaccination. These receptors were obtained from a man aged 25-45 years who received the YFV17D yellow fever vaccine. Each CDR3 is given without its conserved first and last residue. The size entry is marked missing in some rows and otherwise reads once, few, many or a size class.

clone_size	v_call	j_call	cdr3_aa
few	TRBV20-1	TRBJ1-2	SASTGSTYGYT
few	TRBV10-3	TRBJ2-7	ATDGQGVREQY
few	TRBV5-4	TRBJ2-1	ASGRGGGHYNEQF
NA	TRBV5-5	TRBJ1-2	ASSRNGENYGYT
few	TRBV20-1	TRBJ2-3	SARAGGAGESNTQY
few	TRBV7-6	TRBJ2-7	ASSLGELEGIHEQY
NA	TRBV9	TRBJ2-3	ASSINGGTSSRADTQY
NA	TRBV20-1	TRBJ2-5	SARAHLKETQY
few	TRBV18	TRBJ1-2	ASSPEPNYGYT
few	TRBV5-1	TRBJ2-5	ASSASKETQY
few	TRBV5-1	TRBJ2-1	ASMGRDRVLGEQF
few	TRBV20-1	TRBJ2-5	SASIGGRLWGETQY
NA	TRBV6-2/TRBV6-3	TRBJ1-1	ASIEALLGTEAF
few	TRBV5-1	TRBJ1-4	ASRERKLEDEKLF
few	TRBV29-1	TRBJ2-7	SVVGGRVSYEQY
NA	TRBV5-1	TRBJ2-1	ASSLAGTRGNEQF
NA	TRBV27	TRBJ2-5	ASSLYFDRPGGTQY
few	TRBV6-9	TRBJ2-7	ASRTSLLGGGLRLTAESYEQY
many	TRBV1	TRBJ2-7	TSSQNLRDRNGEQY
NA	TRBV5-4	TRBJ2-1	ASSLVTGYNEQF
few	TRBV29-1	TRBJ2-3	SVERDPRDSDTQY
few	TRBV5-1	TRBJ2-5	ASSLGAGWYQETQY
NA	TRBV5-1	TRBJ2-2	ASTAQGQVAGELF
many	TRBV5-1	TRBJ2-1	ASSGTVSYNEQF
NA	TRBV3-1	TRBJ1-2	ASRDENYGYT
few	TRBV6-1	TRBJ1-5	ASSRRGTFNQPQH
NA	TRBV20-1	TRBJ2-1	SAPILAAYSLYFNEQF
few	TRBV28	TRBJ2-7	ASSPTLGTGSYEQY
few	TRBV30	TRBJ2-1	AWSILRVDEQF
NA	TRBV5-6	TRBJ2-1	ASSPTLAGGNNEQF
NA	TRBV5-1	TRBJ2-3	ASSFSFVEFTEERDTQY
NA	TRBV7-8	TRBJ2-3	ASSLLVNTDTQY
NA	TRBV7-2	TRBJ2-2	ASSLARGGEGELF
NA	TRBV28	TRBJ2-7	ASSWKGEQY
many	TRBV7-2	TRBJ2-7	ASSLGPGGPSGEQY
few	TRBV2	TRBJ2-7	ASSWGLAGGGEQY
NA	TRBV3-1	TRBJ1-5	ASSQGAQPQH
NA	TRBV7-2	TRBJ2-4	ASSSSGPNIQGIQY
few	TRBV7-2	TRBJ2-3	ASSLGPGLAGGTDTQY
NA	TRBV5-6	TRBJ2-1	ASSLARLIGEIEQF
few	TRBV30	TRBJ2-1	AWYTSGSVN
NA	TRBV25-1	TRBJ2-5	ASTLGGQETQY
few	TRBV15	TRBJ2-7	ATSIGTGGEQY
NA	TRBV5-1	TRBJ2-7	ASSLGAQTNYEQY
NA	TRBV7-9	TRBJ2-7	ASSSPGDRATYEQY
few	TRBV2	TRBJ2-5	ASSTGAGEETQY
few	TRBV20-1	TRBJ2-1	SAEQNNEQF
few	TRBV6-2/TRBV6-3	TRBJ2-2	ASSSRRGFGNAGELF
few	TRBV9	TRBJ2-7	ASSASGTRGSYEQY
few	TRBV20-1	TRBJ2-7	SARGLAGRLEQY
NA	TRBV20-1	TRBJ2-5	SAPPTGTPETQY
NA	TRBV20-1	TRBJ2-7	SADQGARPEQY